This T cell receptor (beta chain) was sequenced for a study of early T cells in non-severe SARS-CoV-2 infection. About the research overall: Chains stayed unpaired after sequencing of bulk RNA from unsorted whole blood.

As regards this clonotype: As yet, its antigen is unknown.

Each cDNA molecule carried a unique molecular identifier. TCRdb processed the 5' RACE reads anew with MiXCR; each CDR3 protein has one entry. The repertoire holds about 60,000 distinct CDR3 sequences, with roughly 10% as singletons. Study observations and caveats: The study's VDJdb matching favored anti-spike CD8 responses and missed private and CD4 specificities.

This sequence originates from an adult who was a healthcare worker with PCR-confirmed SARS-CoV-2 infection or an uninfected control (not recorded which). The sequenced material came from whole blood.

The CDR3 reads CASSTGWGIQYF. The CDR3 DNA reads TGTGCCAGCAGTACAGGGTGGGGCATTCAGTACTTC. The rearrangement uses TRBV2 and TRBJ2-4; D is possibly TRBD1 (6 bases). CDR1 and CDR2 (germline): SNHLY, FYNNEI. Between the trimmed V and J ends, which lost 5 bases and 9 bases, there was a span of 11 bases. The CDR3 has 12 amino acids.